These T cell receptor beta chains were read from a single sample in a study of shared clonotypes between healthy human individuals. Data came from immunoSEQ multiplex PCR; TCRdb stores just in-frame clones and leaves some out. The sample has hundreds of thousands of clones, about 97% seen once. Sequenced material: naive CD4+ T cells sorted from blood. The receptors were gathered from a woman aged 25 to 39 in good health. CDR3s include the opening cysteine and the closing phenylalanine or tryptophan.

CDR3aa: CASSGYRTAGNNEQFF; j_gene: TRBJ2-1; v_gene: TRBV9
CDR3aa: CASSELAGGPDTQYF; j_gene: TRBJ2-3; v_gene: TRBV6-1
CDR3aa: CASRGLAGAGELFF; j_gene: TRBJ2-2; v_gene: TRBV2
CDR3aa: CASSPPRENQPQHF; j_gene: TRBJ1-5; v_gene: TRBV28
CDR3aa: CASSSEQGGGYTF; j_gene: TRBJ1-2; v_gene: TRBV28
CDR3aa: CASSPRTEVTEAFF; j_gene: TRBJ1-1; v_gene: TRBV2
CDR3aa: CASSLSWGTNEKLFF; j_gene: TRBJ1-4; v_gene: TRBV5-1
CDR3aa: CASSSLVPGELFF; j_gene: TRBJ2-2; v_gene: TRBV28
CDR3aa: CATSLGQRQETQYF; j_gene: TRBJ2-5; v_gene: TRBV15
CDR3aa: CASSLQGVRAEAFF; j_gene: TRBJ1-1; v_gene: TRBV19
CDR3aa: CATGLVSGGEQFF; j_gene: TRBJ2-1; v_gene: TRBV19
CDR3aa: CASSTAGQGQETQYF; j_gene: TRBJ2-5; v_gene: TRBV19
CDR3aa: CASSPRTSGVAKNIQYF; j_gene: TRBJ2-4; v_gene: TRBV27
CDR3aa: CASRHTEKNTEAFF; j_gene: TRBJ1-1; v_gene: TRBV5-4
CDR3aa: CSSVRQETQYF; j_gene: TRBJ2-5; v_gene: TRBV20-1
CDR3aa: CASSPRMNTEAFF; j_gene: TRBJ1-1; v_gene: TRBV18
CDR3aa: CASSLQKSSYNEQFF; j_gene: TRBJ2-1; v_gene: TRBV5-1